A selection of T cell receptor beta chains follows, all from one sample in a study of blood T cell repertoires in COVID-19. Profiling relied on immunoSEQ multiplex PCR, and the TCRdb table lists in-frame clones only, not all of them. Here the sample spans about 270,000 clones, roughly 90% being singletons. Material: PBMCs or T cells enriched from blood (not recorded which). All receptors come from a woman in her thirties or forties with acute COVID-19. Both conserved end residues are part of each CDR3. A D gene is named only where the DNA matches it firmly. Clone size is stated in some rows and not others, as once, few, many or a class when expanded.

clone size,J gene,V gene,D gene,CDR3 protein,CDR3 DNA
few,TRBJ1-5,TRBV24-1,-,CATSDEGKPQHF,TGTGCCACCAGTGATGAGGGAAAGCCCCAGCATTTT
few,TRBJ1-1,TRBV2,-,CATLGGIPFNTEAFF,TGTGCCACCCTCGGGGGGATACCTTTTAACACTGAAGCTTTCTTT
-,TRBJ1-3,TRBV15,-,CATSTKTFTNTIYF,TGTGCCACCAGCACTAAGACATTTACAAACACCATATATTTT
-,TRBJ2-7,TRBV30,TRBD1,CAFKLDRGSYEQYF,TGTGCCTTTAAACTGGACAGGGGGTCCTACGAGCAGTACTTC
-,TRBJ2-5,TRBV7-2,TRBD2,CASSLEGRLAGVETQYF,TGTGCCAGCAGCTTAGAGGGGAGACTAGCGGGGGTCGAGACCCAGTACTTC
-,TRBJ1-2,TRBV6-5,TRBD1,CASTGTGRSNYGYTF,TGTGCCAGCACCGGGACAGGACGCTCGAACTATGGCTACACCTTC
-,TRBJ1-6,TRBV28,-,CASSLTVEDSPLHF,TGTGCCAGCAGTTTGACAGTAGAGGACTCACCCCTCCACTTT
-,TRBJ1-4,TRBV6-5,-,CASSYSVGRNEKLFF,TGTGCCAGCAGTTACTCTGTGGGGCGGAATGAAAAACTGTTTTTT
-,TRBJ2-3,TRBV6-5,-,CASIARTTDTQYF,TGTGCCAGCATCGCCAGAACCACAGATACGCAGTATTTT
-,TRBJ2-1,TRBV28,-,CASNPPRRREQFF,TGTGCCAGCAACCCCCCTAGGAGGCGGGAGCAGTTCTTC
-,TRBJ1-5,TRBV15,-,CATSRERLGPQHF,TGTGCCACCAGCAGAGAGCGGCTTGGGCCCCAGCATTTT
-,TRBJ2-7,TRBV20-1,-,CSASAGYEQYF,TGCAGTGCTAGTGCCGGTTACGAGCAGTACTTC
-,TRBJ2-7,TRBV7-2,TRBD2,CASSLELAGGLSEQYF,TGTGCCAGCAGCTTGGAACTAGCGGGAGGCCTCTCGGAGCAGTACTTC
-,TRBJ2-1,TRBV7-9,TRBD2,CASSLIGTSGSGQFF,TGTGCCAGCAGCTTAATAGGGACTAGCGGGAGTGGGCAGTTCTTC
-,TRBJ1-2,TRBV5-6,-,CASSPPRTVPVYGYTF,TGTGCCAGCAGCCCCCCCAGGACAGTGCCCGTCTATGGCTACACCTTC
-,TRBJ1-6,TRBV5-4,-,CASTPGGQKANSPLHF,TGTGCCAGCACCCCGGGAGGGCAGAAGGCTAATTCACCCCTCCACTTT
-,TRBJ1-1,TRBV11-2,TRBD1,CASSLSGTANTEAFF,TGTGCCAGCAGCTTAAGTGGGACAGCGAACACTGAAGCTTTCTTT